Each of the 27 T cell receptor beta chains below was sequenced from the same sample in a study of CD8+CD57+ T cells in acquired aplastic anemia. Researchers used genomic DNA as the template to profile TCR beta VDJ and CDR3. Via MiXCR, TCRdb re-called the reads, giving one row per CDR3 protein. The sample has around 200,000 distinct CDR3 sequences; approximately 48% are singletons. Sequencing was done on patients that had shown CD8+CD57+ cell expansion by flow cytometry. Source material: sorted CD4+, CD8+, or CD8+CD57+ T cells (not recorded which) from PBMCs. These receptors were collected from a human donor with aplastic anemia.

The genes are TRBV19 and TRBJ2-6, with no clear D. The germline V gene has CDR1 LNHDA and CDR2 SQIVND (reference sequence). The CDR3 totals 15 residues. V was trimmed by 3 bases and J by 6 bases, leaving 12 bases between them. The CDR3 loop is CASSIPRKEANVLTF. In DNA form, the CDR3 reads TGTGCCAGTAGTATCCCTAGGAAGGAGGCCAACGTCCTGACTTTC.

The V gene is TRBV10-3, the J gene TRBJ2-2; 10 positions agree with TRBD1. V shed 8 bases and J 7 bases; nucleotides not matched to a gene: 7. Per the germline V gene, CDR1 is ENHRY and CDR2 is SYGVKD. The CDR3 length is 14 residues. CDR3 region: CAIRDRGLGGELFF. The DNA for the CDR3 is TGTGCCATCCGAGACAGGGGGCTAGGCGGGGAGCTGTTTTTT.

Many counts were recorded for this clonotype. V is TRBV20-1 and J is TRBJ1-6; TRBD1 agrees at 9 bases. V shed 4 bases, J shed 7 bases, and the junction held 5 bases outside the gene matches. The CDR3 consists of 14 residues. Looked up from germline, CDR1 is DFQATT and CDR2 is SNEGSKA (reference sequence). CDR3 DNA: TGCAGTGCTAAAGATGGGACAGGGAATTCACCCCTCCACTTT. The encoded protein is CSAKDGTGNSPLHF.

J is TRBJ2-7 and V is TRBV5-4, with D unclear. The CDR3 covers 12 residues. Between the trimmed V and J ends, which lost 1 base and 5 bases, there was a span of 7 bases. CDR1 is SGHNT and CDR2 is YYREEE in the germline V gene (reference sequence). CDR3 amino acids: CASSLIGNEQYF. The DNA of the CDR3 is TGTGCCAGCAGCTTGATAGGAAACGAGCAGTACTTC.

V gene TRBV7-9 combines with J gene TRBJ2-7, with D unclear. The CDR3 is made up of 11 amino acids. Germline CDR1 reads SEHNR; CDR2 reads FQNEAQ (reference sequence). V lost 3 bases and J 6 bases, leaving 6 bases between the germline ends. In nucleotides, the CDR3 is TGTGCCAGCAGCTTTGGGGTCGAGCAGTACTTC. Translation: CASSFGVEQYF.

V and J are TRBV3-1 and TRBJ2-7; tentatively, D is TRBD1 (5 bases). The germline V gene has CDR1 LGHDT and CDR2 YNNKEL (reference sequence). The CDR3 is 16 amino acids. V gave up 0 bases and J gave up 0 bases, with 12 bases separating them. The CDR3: CASSQDFVDTSYEQYF. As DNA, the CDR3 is TGTGCCAGCAGCCAAGATTTCGTGGACACCTCCTACGAGCAGTACTTC.

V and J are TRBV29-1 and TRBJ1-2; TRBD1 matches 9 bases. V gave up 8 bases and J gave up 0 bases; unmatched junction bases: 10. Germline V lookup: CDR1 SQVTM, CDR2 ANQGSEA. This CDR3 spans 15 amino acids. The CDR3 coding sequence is TGCAGCTTCCGGGACAGGGATCTCCCTAACTATGGCTACACCTTC. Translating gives CSFRDRDLPNYGYTF.

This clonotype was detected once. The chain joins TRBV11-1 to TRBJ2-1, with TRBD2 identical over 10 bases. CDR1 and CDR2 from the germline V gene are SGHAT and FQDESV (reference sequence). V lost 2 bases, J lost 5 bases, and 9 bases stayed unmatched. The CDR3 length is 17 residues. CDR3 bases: TGTGCCAGCAGCTTATTTTCAGCGGGGGGGCTAGACAATGAGCAGTTCTTC. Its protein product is CASSLFSAGGLDNEQFF.

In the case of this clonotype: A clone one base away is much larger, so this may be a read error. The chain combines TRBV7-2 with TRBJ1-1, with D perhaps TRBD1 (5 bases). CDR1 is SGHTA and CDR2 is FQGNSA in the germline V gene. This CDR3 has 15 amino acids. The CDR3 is CVSSLRGGWGTEAFF. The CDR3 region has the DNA TGTGTCAGCAGCTTAAGGGGAGGGTGGGGCACTGAAGCTTTCTTT.

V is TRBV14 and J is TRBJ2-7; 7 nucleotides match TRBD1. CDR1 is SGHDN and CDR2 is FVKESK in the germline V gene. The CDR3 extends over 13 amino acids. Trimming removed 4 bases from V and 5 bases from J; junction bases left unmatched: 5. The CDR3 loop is CASSRRGPHEQYF. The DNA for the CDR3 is TGTGCCAGCAGCCGAAGGGGGCCCCACGAGCAGTACTTC.

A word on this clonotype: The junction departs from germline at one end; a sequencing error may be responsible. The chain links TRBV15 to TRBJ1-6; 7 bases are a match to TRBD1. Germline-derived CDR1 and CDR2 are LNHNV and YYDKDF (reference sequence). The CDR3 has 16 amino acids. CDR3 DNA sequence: TGTGCCACCAGCAGGGGGACAGTCTCCGATAATTCACCCCTCCACTTT. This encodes CATSRGTVSDNSPLHF.

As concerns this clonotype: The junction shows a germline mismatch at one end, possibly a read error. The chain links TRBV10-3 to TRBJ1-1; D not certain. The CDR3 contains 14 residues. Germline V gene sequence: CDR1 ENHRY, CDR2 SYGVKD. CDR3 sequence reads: CAISPSPLNTEAFF. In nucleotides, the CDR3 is TGTGCCATCAGTCCCTCGCCTTTGAACACTGAAGCCTTCTTT.

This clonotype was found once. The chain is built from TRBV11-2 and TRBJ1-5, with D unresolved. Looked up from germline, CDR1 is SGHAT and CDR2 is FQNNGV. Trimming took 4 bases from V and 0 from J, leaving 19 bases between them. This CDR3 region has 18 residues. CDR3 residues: CASSSSGDSGYSNQPQHF. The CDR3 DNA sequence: TGTGCCAGCAGCTCGTCAGGAGATTCCGGCTATAGCAATCAGCCCCAGCATTTT.

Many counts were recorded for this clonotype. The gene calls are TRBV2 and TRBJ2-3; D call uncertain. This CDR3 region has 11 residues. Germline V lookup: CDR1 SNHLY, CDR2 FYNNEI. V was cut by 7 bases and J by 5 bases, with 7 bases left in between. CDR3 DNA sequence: TGTGCCAGCAAAGGCGGAGATACGCAGTATTTT. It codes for CASKGGDTQYF.

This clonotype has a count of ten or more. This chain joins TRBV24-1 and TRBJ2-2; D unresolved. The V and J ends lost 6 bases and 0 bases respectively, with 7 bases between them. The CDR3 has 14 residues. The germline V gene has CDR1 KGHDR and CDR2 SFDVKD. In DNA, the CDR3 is TGTGCCACCAGTATAGGAACGAACACCGGGGAGCTGTTTTTT. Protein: CATSIGTNTGELFF.

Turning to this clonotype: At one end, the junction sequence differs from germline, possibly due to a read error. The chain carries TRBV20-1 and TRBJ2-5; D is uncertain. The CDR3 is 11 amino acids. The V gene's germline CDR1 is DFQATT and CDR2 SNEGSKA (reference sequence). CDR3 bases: TGCAGTGCTCTGACTGGCCGGGCCCCCAGCTTC. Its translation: CSALTGRAPSF.

CDR3 region: CATSRDLTSGRVYNEQFF. The CDR3 DNA sequence: TGTGCCACCAGCAGAGATCTGACTAGCGGGAGGGTATACAATGAGCAGTTCTTC. The V and J genes are TRBV15 and TRBJ2-1; TRBD2 agrees at 14 bases. V lost 0 bases and J lost 4; bases outside the gene matches: 5. The CDR3 has 18 residues. CDR1 LNHNV and CDR2 YYDKDF come from the germline V gene (reference sequence).

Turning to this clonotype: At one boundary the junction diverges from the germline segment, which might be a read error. CDR3 in amino acids: CASSDSGTSGDTGDLFF. The CDR3 DNA reads as TGTGCCAGCAGTGACTCGGGGACTAGCGGGGACACCGGGGATCTGTTTTTT. The chain joins TRBV25-1 to TRBJ2-2, with TRBD2 matching over 13 bases. This CDR3 is built from 17 residues. Germline V gives CDR1 MGHDK, CDR2 SYGVNS.

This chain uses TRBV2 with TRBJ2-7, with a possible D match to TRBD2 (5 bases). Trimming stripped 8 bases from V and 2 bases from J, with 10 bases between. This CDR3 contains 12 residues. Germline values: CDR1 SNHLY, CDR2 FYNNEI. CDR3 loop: CASGGIPYEQYF. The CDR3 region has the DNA TGTGCCAGCGGAGGCATACCCTACGAGCAGTACTTC.

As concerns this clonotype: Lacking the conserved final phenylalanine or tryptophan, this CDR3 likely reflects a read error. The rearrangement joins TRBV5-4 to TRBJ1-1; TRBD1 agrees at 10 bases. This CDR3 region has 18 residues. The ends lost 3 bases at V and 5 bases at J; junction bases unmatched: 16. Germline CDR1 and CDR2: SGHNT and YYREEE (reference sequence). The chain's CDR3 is CASSYTSGTGVLGTEAFL. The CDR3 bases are TGTGCCAGCAGCTATACTTCTGGGACAGGGGTCCTAGGGACTGAAGCTTTCCTT.

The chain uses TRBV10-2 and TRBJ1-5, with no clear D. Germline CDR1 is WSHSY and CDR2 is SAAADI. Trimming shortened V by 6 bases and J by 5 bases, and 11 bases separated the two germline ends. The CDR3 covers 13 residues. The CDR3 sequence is CASRPGLDQPQHF. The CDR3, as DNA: TGCGCCAGCAGACCTGGCCTAGATCAGCCCCAGCATTTT.

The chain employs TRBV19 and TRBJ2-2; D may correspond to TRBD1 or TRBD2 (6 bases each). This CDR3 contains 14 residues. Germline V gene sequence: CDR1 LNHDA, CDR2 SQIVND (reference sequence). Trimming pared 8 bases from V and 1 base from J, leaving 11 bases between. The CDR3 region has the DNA TGTGCCAGTGGAGGGACACGGAACACCGGGGAGCTGTTTTTT. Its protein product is CASGGTRNTGELFF.

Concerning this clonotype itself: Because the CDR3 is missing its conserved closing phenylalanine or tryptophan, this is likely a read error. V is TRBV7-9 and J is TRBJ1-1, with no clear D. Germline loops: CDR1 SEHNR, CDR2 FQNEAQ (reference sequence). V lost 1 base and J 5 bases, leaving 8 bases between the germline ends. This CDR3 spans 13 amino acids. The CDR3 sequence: CASSLGAGTEAFS. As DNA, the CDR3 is TGTGCCAGCAGCTTAGGCGCGGGGACTGAAGCTTTCTCT.

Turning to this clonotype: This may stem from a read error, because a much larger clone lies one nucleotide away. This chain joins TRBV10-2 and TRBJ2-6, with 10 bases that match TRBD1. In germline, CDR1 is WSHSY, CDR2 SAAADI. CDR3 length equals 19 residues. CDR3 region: CAGSETRDRGHSGANVLAF. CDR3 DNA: TGCGCCGGCAGTGAGACCCGGGACAGGGGCCACTCTGGGGCCAACGTCCTGGCTTTC.

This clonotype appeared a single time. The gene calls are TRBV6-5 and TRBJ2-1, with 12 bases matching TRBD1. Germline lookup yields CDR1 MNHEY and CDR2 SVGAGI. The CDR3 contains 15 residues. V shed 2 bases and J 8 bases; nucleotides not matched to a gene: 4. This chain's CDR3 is CASSYPGQGADEQFF. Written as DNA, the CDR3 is TGTGCCAGCAGTTACCCGGGACAGGGGGCGGATGAGCAGTTCTTC.

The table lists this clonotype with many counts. The DNA for the CDR3 is TGTGCCAGCGCCTATGGGGGGGCCTACGAGCAGTACTTC. Amino acids: CASAYGGAYEQYF. The V call is TRBV6-1, the J call TRBJ2-7; 7 bases are a match to TRBD2. This CDR3 has 13 amino acids. V lost 8 bases and J lost 2; bases outside the gene matches: 6. Germline CDR1 MNHNS, CDR2 SASEGT.

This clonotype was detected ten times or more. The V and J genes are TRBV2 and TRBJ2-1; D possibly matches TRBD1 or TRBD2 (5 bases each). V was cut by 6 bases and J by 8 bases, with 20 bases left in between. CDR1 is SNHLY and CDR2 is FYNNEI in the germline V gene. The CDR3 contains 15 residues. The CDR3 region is CASREVTGLMYEQFF. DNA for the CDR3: TGTGCCAGCAGGGAGGTTACAGGTTTAATGTATGAGCAGTTCTTC.